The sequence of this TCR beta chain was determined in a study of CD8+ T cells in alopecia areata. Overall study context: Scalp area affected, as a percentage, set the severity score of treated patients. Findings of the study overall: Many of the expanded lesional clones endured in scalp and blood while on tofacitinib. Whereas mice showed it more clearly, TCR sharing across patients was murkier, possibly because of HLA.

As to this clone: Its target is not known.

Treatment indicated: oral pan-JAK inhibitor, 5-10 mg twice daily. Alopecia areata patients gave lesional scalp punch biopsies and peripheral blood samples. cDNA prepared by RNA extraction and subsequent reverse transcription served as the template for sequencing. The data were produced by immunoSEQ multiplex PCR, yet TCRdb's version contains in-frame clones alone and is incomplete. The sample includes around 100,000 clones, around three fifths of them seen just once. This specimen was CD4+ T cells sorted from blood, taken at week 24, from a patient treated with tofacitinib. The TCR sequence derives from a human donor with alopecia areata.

The CDR3 DNA is TGTGCCAGCAGCGTAGGGACAGGGGGAGATGCAGCTTTCTTT. It is translated as CASSVGTGGDAAFF. V is TRBV9 and J is TRBJ1-1, with 10 bases identical to TRBD1. In germline, CDR1 is SGDLS, CDR2 YYNGEE. This CDR3 comprises 14 residues. V was pared by 0 bases and J by 10 bases, with 6 bases of the junction left unmatched.